These 19 T cell receptor beta chains originate from one sample sequenced in a study of Graves' ophthalmopathy and Graves' hyperthyroidism. Amplification targeted the TCR beta CDR3 regions, with RNA transcripts as the source material. First-round RT-PCR used HTBI primers; second-round multiplex PCR followed. TCRdb reprocessed the multiplex PCR reads with MiXCR, giving one entry per CDR3 protein. The sample lists about 620,000 distinct CDR3 sequences; approximately 21% were seen once. Sequences were obtained from peripheral blood. The receptors were gathered from a young woman with stable Graves' hyperthyroidism. Some clones in this sample may be carry-over from other donors' samples.

The sample holds many counts of this clonotype. CDR3 sequence reads: CASSPRLAGGRDTQYF. The CDR3 nucleotides read TGTGCCAGCAGTCCCCGACTAGCGGGGGGTAGGGATACGCAGTATTTT. The chain joins TRBV6-5 to TRBJ2-3, with 13 nucleotides matching TRBD2. Germline lookup yields CDR1 MNHEY and CDR2 SVGAGI. J was trimmed by 6 bases and V by 5 bases; bases with no gene match: 8. CDR3 length equals 16 residues.

In its sample, this clonotype was seen many times. The chain is built from TRBV20-1 and TRBJ2-7; the match to TRBD2 covers 8 bases. V lost 2 bases, J lost 3 bases, and 9 bases stayed unmatched. This CDR3 spans 15 amino acids. CDR1 and CDR2 from the germline V gene are DFQATT and SNEGSKA (reference sequence). Here the CDR3 DNA reads TGCAGTGCTAGACCCCGGGGTAGCGGGGACTACGAGCAGTACTTC. Residues: CSARPRGSGDYEQYF.

DNA for the CDR3: TGTGCCAGCAGACCCCAGGGGGCACCGCAGGAGACCCAGTACTTC. Protein sequence: CASRPQGAPQETQYF. The rearrangement links TRBV28 to TRBJ2-5, with 8 bases identical to TRBD1. The CDR3 has 15 amino acids. V was pared by 6 bases and J by 5 bases, with 11 bases of the junction left unmatched. In germline, CDR1 is MDHEN, CDR2 SYDVKM.

The sample holds many counts of this clonotype. This rearrangement joins TRBV27 to TRBJ1-2; 7 bases are shared with TRBD1. The CDR3 sequence is 21 residues long. V was pared by 3 bases and J by 4 bases, with 26 bases of the junction left unmatched. CDR1 is MNHEY, CDR2 SMNVEV, per germline (reference sequence). CDR3 coding DNA: TGTGCCAGCAGTTTTGGATTTCTTTGGCAAAACGAGGACAGGCCCGCCTATGGCTACACCTTC. The encoded protein is CASSFGFLWQNEDRPAYGYTF.

This clonotype occurred many times. The chain employs TRBV7-8 and TRBJ1-1; 7 nucleotides align to TRBD1. CDR1 is SGHVS and CDR2 is FQNEAQ in the germline V gene. The CDR3 is 15 amino acids. After removal of 4 bases from V and 0 bases from J, the junction contained 5 bases not matched to a gene. The CDR3 sequence: CASSSRDRLNTEAFF. The CDR3 DNA reads as TGTGCCAGCAGCTCCCGGGACAGATTGAACACTGAAGCTTTCTTT.

CDR3 in DNA: TGTGCCAGCAAGCCAGGGAGGTACACTGAAGCTTTCTTT. Amino acid sequence: CASKPGRYTEAFF. This sequence joins TRBV12-3 or TRBV12-4 and TRBJ1-1; possible D gene TRBD1, 5 bases. Trimming removed 7 bases at V and 3 bases at J, with 12 bases between. The CDR3 extends over 13 amino acids.

CDR3 bases: TGTGCCAGCAGTTCAATTCCGGGGCCCTTCTACGAGCAGTACTTC. Translating gives CASSSIPGPFYEQYF. The rearrangement uses TRBV28 and TRBJ2-7, with D perhaps assigned TRBD1 or TRBD2 (5 bases each). V shed 4 bases and J shed 3 bases, with 16 bases lying between them. CDR3 length: 15 amino acids. Germline V gives CDR1 MDHEN, CDR2 SYDVKM. Variable domain in full (rest from reference TRBV28 and TRBJ2-7): DVKVTQSSRYLVKRTGEKVFLECVQDMDHENMFWYRQDPGLGLRLIYFSYDVKMKEKGDIPEGYSVSREKKERFSLILESASTNQTSMYLCASSSIPGPFYEQYFGPGTRLTVT.

This clonotype appeared many times. The J gene is TRBJ2-5, the V gene TRBV11-3; D is perhaps TRBD2 (7 bases). Trimming shortened V by 1 base and J by 2 bases, and 20 bases separated the two germline ends. The CDR3 totals 18 residues. Per the germline V gene, CDR1 is SGHNT and CDR2 is YENEEA. CDR3 DNA sequence: TGTGCCAGCAGCTTAGTGGGGGCGGGAGAGGTGTCGCAAGAGACCCAGTACTTC. It codes for CASSLVGAGEVSQETQYF.

This clonotype appeared many times. The J gene is TRBJ1-1, the V gene TRBV7-2; D gene uncertain. V was trimmed by 0 bases and J by 1 base, leaving 3 bases between them. Germline V gives CDR1 SGHTA, CDR2 FQGNSA. This CDR3 is built from 13 residues. The CDR3 is CASSLARNTEAFF. DNA of the CDR3: TGTGCCAGCAGCTTAGCCAGGAACACTGAAGCTTTCTTT. Variable domain in full (rest from reference TRBV7-2 and TRBJ1-1): GAGVSQSPSNKVTEKGKDVELRCDPISGHTALYWYRQSLGQGLEFLIYFQGNSAPDKSGLPSDRFSAERTGGSVSTLTIQRTQQEDSAVYLCASSLARNTEAFFGQGTRLTVV.

The table lists this clonotype with many counts. V is TRBV7-8 and J is TRBJ1-3; D unclear. Per germline, CDR1 SGHVS and CDR2 FQNEAQ. The CDR3 has 15 residues. V gave up 1 base and J gave up 0 bases, with 7 bases separating them. CDR3 loop: CASSLGPDSGNTIYF. Here the CDR3 DNA reads TGTGCCAGCAGCTTAGGACCGGACTCTGGAAACACCATATATTTT.

This clonotype appeared a single time. This chain uses TRBV28 with TRBJ2-7; either TRBD1 or TRBD2 may fit D (5 bases each). Between the trimmed V and J ends, which lost 4 bases and 5 bases, there was a span of 15 bases. Per germline, CDR1 MDHEN and CDR2 SYDVKM. This CDR3 contains 14 residues. The CDR3 DNA sequence: TGTGCCAGCAGTTCTGGGGGTGGCAGAAACGAGCAGTACTTC. It is translated as CASSSGGGRNEQYF.

J is TRBJ1-1 and V is TRBV11-2, with D hard to call. The germline V gene has CDR1 SGHAT and CDR2 FQNNGV. V was cut by 0 bases and J by 4 bases, with 6 bases left in between. This CDR3 spans 13 amino acids. CDR3 nucleotide sequence: TGTGCCAGCAGCTTAGACAGCATCACTGAAGCTTTCTTT. Protein product: CASSLDSITEAFF. The whole variable domain, filled in from reference TRBV11-2 and TRBJ1-1, reads EAGVAQSPRYKIIEKRQSVAFWCNPISGHATLYWYQQILGQGPKLLIQFQNNGVVDDSQLPKDRFSAERLKGVDSTLKIQPAKLEDSAVYLCASSLDSITEAFFGQGTRLTVV.

This clonotype was seen ten or more times. The gene calls are TRBV7-3 and TRBJ2-5; TRBD1 or TRBD2 may be the D gene (7 bases each). This CDR3 is 14 amino acids long. The germline V and J ends were trimmed by 4 bases and 5 bases, with 14 bases remaining between them. The germline V gene encodes CDR1 SGHTA and CDR2 FQGTGA. The DNA for the CDR3 is TGTGCCAGCAGCTCAGGGGGAGGGGCGGAGACCCAGTACTTC. This codes for CASSSGGGAETQYF.

This clonotype was picked up many times. The V gene is TRBV20-1, the J gene TRBJ2-7; D is uncertain. CDR3 length: 16 residues. V was cut by 5 bases and J by 2 bases, with 22 bases left in between. Germline CDR1 DFQATT, CDR2 SNEGSKA (reference sequence). DNA of the CDR3: TGCAGTGCTGGCCAACCCGCACTGACGGCTACCTACGAGCAGTACTTC. It translates to CSAGQPALTATYEQYF.

The V and J genes are TRBV12-5 and TRBJ1-2, with D uncertain. Looked up from germline, CDR1 is LGHNT and CDR2 is FRNRAP. The V and J ends lost 4 bases and 4 bases respectively, with 16 bases between them. The length of the CDR3 is 15 residues. In nucleotides, the CDR3 is TGTGCTAGTGGTTCCCCTCGGGGATTAGGCTATGGCTACACCTTC. Its translation is CASGSPRGLGYGYTF.

This clonotype was found a few times. The J gene is TRBJ1-1, the V gene TRBV30; TRBD1 might be the D (5 bases). The CDR3 length is 12 residues. The germline V gene encodes CDR1 GTSNPN and CDR2 SVGIG (reference sequence). The V gene lost 1 base and the J gene lost 6 bases, with 9 bases spanning the gap. This CDR3 reads CAWSAQGPEAFF. The CDR3 region has the DNA TGTGCCTGGAGTGCTCAGGGTCCTGAAGCTTTCTTT.

CDR3 sequence (DNA): TGCAGCGTTGAAGATTCCGCGGACTATGGCTACACCTTC. Its protein product is CSVEDSADYGYTF. The V and J genes are TRBV29-1 and TRBJ1-2; D ambiguous. Germline CDR1 reads SQVTM; CDR2 reads ANQGSEA. The CDR3 length is 13 residues. V was cut by 0 bases and J by 3 bases, with 8 bases left in between. The full variable domain, completed using reference TRBV29-1 and TRBJ1-2, is SAVISQKPSRDICQRGTSLTIQCQVDSQVTMMFWYRQQPGQSLTLIATANQGSEATYESGFVIDKFPISRPNLTFSTLTVSNMSPEDSSIYLCSVEDSADYGYTFGSGTRLTVV.

This clonotype was observed many times. The rearrangement joins TRBV5-1 to TRBJ2-7; TRBD1 matches 7 bases. Trimming removed 4 bases from V and 7 bases from J; junction bases left unmatched: 2. Germline V CDR1 and CDR2: SGHRS, YFSETQ. The CDR3 has 11 amino acids. The CDR3 DNA is TGCGCCAGCAGCCACAGGGGAGAGCAGTACTTC. Translation gives CASSHRGEQYF. The whole variable domain, remainder taken from reference TRBV5-1 and TRBJ2-7, is KAGVTQTPRYLIKTRGQQVTLSCSPISGHRSVSWYQQTPGQGLQFLFEYFSETQRNKGNFPGRFSGRQFSNSRSEMNVSTLELGDSALYLCASSHRGEQYFGPGTRLTVT.

The V call is TRBV2, the J call TRBJ2-2, with D unresolved. Germline V gene sequence: CDR1 SNHLY, CDR2 FYNNEI. The length of the CDR3 is 12 residues. Between the trimmed V and J ends, which lost 6 bases and 5 bases, there was a span of 7 bases. The CDR3 sequence: CASRKWTGELFF. CDR3 nucleotide sequence: TGTGCCAGCAGAAAATGGACCGGGGAGCTGTTTTTT.